Below are 18 T cell receptor beta chains sequenced from a single sample in a study of molecular identifiers for immune sequencing clone quantification. From the PCR reads, TCRdb called clonotypes with MiXCR, one entry per CDR3 protein. The top ten hold roughly 0.85% of the sample, which has about 640,000 distinct CDR3 sequences, about 20% seen once. Material for sequencing was naive CD8+ T cells from blood, with Jurkat cell RNA spiked in. Subset denoted: FACS-sorted CD8+CD4-CCR7+CD45RA+ naive T cells. These receptors were obtained from a human donor in good health. Some libraries in this study had Jurkat cell RNA spiked in.

Points on this clonotype: The junction departs from germline at one end; a sequencing error may be responsible. The chain uses TRBV20-1 and TRBJ1-3, with D uncertain. CDR1 DFQATT and CDR2 SNEGSKA come from the germline V gene (reference sequence). This CDR3 is 13 amino acids long. DNA of the CDR3: TGCAGTGCTAGAGATCCCCTCCGAAACATCATATACTTT. Protein product: CSARDPLRNIIYF.

This clonotype has a count of ten or more. The chain has TRBV10-3 and TRBJ2-3, with D uncertain. CDR1 ENHRY and CDR2 SYGVKD come from the germline V gene. V was cut by 2 bases and J by 7 bases, with 4 bases left in between. The CDR3 runs 11 residues. The CDR3 region is CAISEEHTQYF. The CDR3 bases are TGTGCCATCAGTGAGGAGCATACGCAGTATTTT.

On this clonotype: At one end, the junction sequence differs from germline, possibly due to a read error. The chain is built from TRBV12-3 or TRBV12-4 and TRBJ2-3; 10 positions agree with TRBD2. The CDR3 loop spans 17 amino acids. The CDR3 here is CASSLALSGGDTDMQYF. CDR3 nucleotides: TGTGCCAGCAGTTTAGCGTTAAGCGGGGGGGACACAGATATGCAGTATTTT.

Worth noting for this clonotype: Possible read error: a much larger clone is one base away. The V call is TRBV19, the J call TRBJ1-6; D call uncertain. Germline CDR1 is LNHDA and CDR2 is SQIVND (reference sequence). CDR3 length: 15 amino acids. The CDR3 region has the DNA TGTGCCAGTAGTATAGGTACCCGGTCGAATTCACCCCTCCGCTTT. Its translation is CASSIGTRSNSPLRF. The full variable domain, in which reference TRBV19 and TRBJ1-6 provide the parts outside the CDR3, is DGGITQSPKYLFRKEGQNVTLSCEQNLNHDAMYWYRQDPGQGLRLIYYSQIVNDFQKGDIAEGYSVSREKKESFPLTVTSAQKNPTAFYLCASSIGTRSNSPLRFGNGTRLTVT.

This chain connects TRBV20-1 to TRBJ2-7, with 10 bases matching TRBD2. Per germline, CDR1 DFQATT and CDR2 SNEGSKA (reference sequence). The J segment lost 5 bases and the V segment lost 6 bases, leaving 13 bases of the junction unmatched. The CDR3 contains 15 residues. CDR3 DNA: TGCAGTGCCTTAGACTCGGGACTAGCGCCGGACGAGCAGTACTTC. Its translation is CSALDSGLAPDEQYF.

This clonotype has just a few counts. V usage is TRBV7-9 and J usage is TRBJ1-6; D remains ambiguous. Trimming stripped 4 bases from V and 6 bases from J, with 13 bases between. CDR1 and CDR2 (germline): SEHNR, FQNEAQ (reference sequence). The CDR3 sequence is 15 residues long. CDR3 region: CASSSTTLPNSPLHF. In DNA form, the CDR3 reads TGTGCCAGCAGCTCGACGACCCTCCCTAATTCACCCCTCCACTTT. Full variable domain (outside the CDR3, taken from reference TRBV7-9 and TRBJ1-6): DTGVSQNPRHKITKRGQNVTFRCDPISEHNRLYWYRQTLGQGPEFLTYFQNEAQLEKSRLLSDRFSAERPKGSFSTLEIQRTEQGDSAMYLCASSSTTLPNSPLHFGNGTRLTVT.

This clonotype was found many times. The V call is TRBV5-4, the J call TRBJ2-5; 13 bases agree with TRBD2. This CDR3 contains 17 residues. Germline V gene lookup returns CDR1 SGHNT and CDR2 YYREEE (reference sequence). The J segment lost 2 bases and the V segment lost 4 bases, leaving 8 bases of the junction unmatched. This chain's CDR3 is CASSPPGTSGAQETQYF. The CDR3 DNA reads TGTGCCAGCAGCCCCCCCGGGACTAGCGGGGCACAAGAGACCCAGTACTTC. Combining the CDR3 with reference TRBV5-4 and TRBJ2-5 gives the whole variable domain ETGVTQSPTHLIKTRGQQVTLRCSSQSGHNTVSWYQQALGQGPQFIFQYYREEENGRGNFPPRFSGLQFPNYSSELNVNALELDDSALYLCASSPPGTSGAQETQYFGPGTRLLVL.

The chain links TRBV13 to TRBJ1-5; D not certain. Trimming removed 0 bases at V and 9 bases at J, with 12 bases between. The CDR3 is made up of 14 amino acids. Germline V lookup: CDR1 PRHDT, CDR2 FYEKMQ (reference sequence). CDR3 sequence: CASSLGKVLRPQHF. For the CDR3, the DNA is TGTGCCAGCAGCTTAGGTAAGGTCCTCCGGCCCCAGCATTTT.

This clonotype has only a few counts. This chain joins TRBV6-6 and TRBJ2-7, with TRBD2 identical over 7 bases. Per the germline V gene, CDR1 is MNHNY and CDR2 is SVGAGI (reference sequence). V trimming: 7 bases; J trimming: 0 bases; junction bases outside the gene matches: 6. The CDR3 is 14 amino acids. The CDR3 region has the DNA TGTGCCAGCATATTGGCGGGGGACTCCTACGAGCAGTACTTC. It encodes CASILAGDSYEQYF.

This clonotype has ten or more counts. The chain links TRBV5-1 to TRBJ2-1; D is possibly TRBD1 (5 bases). CDR1 is SGHRS and CDR2 is YFSETQ in the germline V gene. V lost 0 bases and J 6 bases, leaving 7 bases between the germline ends. The CDR3 has 13 amino acids. CDR3 nucleotide sequence: TGCGCCAGCAGCTTGGATCAGGGCAATGAGCAGTTCTTC. It encodes CASSLDQGNEQFF.

With regard to this clonotype: Since a much larger clone is just one base distant, this may be a read error. Here the CDR3 omits its conserved ending phenylalanine or tryptophan, so a read error is the likely source. The gene calls are TRBV6-2 or TRBV6-3 and TRBJ2-7; TRBD1 matches at 8 bases. CDR3 size: 16 residues. Germline CDR1 and CDR2: MNHEY and SVGEGT. V dropped 6 bases and J dropped 2; count of bases not matched to a gene: 12. The CDR3 coding sequence is TGTGCCAGCAGCAACCCGACAGGGGAGGCTGCCTACGAGCAGTACTCC. Translating gives CASSNPTGEAAYEQYS.

Ten or more counts support this clonotype. The chain uses TRBV12-3 or TRBV12-4 and TRBJ2-4; D is perhaps TRBD2 (5 bases). V was trimmed by 3 bases and J by 8 bases, leaving 11 bases between them. The CDR3 length is 13 residues. The DNA for the CDR3 is TGTGCCAGCAGTTTGGCTAGCCGGGACATTCAGTACTTC. Its translation: CASSLASRDIQYF.

This clonotype was seen many times. This chain connects TRBV6-2 or TRBV6-3 to TRBJ2-5; 9 bases are a match to TRBD1. V lost 4 bases and J lost 0; bases outside the gene matches: 6. CDR3 size: 16 residues. Germline loops: CDR1 MNHEY, CDR2 SVGEGT. CDR3 nucleotides: TGTGCCAGCAGTTTATGGGACAGGGTCTACCAAGAGACCCAGTACTTC. It translates to CASSLWDRVYQETQYF.

This clonotype was seen at least ten times. This chain links TRBV7-9 with TRBJ1-1; unclear D gene. V lost 1 base and J lost 8, with 8 bases in between. The CDR3 spans 12 residues. Germline-derived CDR1 and CDR2 are SEHNR and FQNEAQ (reference sequence). In DNA, the CDR3 is TGTGCCAGCAGCTTAGTGTCCAGGGAAGCTTTCTTT. Translating gives CASSLVSREAFF. Full variable domain (rest looked up from reference TRBV7-9 and TRBJ1-1): DTGVSQNPRHKITKRGQNVTFRCDPISEHNRLYWYRQTLGQGPEFLTYFQNEAQLEKSRLLSDRFSAERPKGSFSTLEIQRTEQGDSAMYLCASSLVSREAFFGQGTRLTVV.

The chain is built from TRBV6-5 and TRBJ1-6; 8 bases match TRBD1. CDR1 is MNHEY, CDR2 SVGAGI, per germline. The CDR3 length is 13 residues. Trimming removed 3 bases from V and 11 bases from J; junction bases left unmatched: 3. The CDR3 region has the DNA TGTGCCAGCAGTTATGGGACAGGAGCACCCCTCCACTTT. As protein: CASSYGTGAPLHF.

This clonotype was detected only a few times. The chain couples TRBV7-2 to TRBJ2-7, with D possibly matching TRBD1 (5 bases). The CDR3 has 15 residues. V gave up 1 base and J gave up 2 bases, with 12 bases separating them. In germline, CDR1 is SGHTA, CDR2 FQGNSA. The CDR3 loop is CASSLGGRVTYEQYF. The CDR3 region has the DNA TGTGCCAGCAGCTTAGGTGGCAGGGTCACCTACGAGCAGTACTTC.

In the case of this clonotype: Possible read error: a much larger clone is one base away. The chain employs TRBV4-3 and TRBJ1-2; D is ambiguous. Germline lookup yields CDR1 LGHNA and CDR2 YSLEER. This CDR3 is built from 17 residues. V was shortened by 0 bases and J by 2 bases, with 16 bases between the two germline ends. The CDR3 is CASSQDPGPVSNYGYTF. DNA for the CDR3: TGCGCCAGCAGCCAAGATCCAGGACCTGTATCAAACTATGGCTACACCTTC.

This clonotype was counted ten times or more. The chain links TRBV9 to TRBJ2-3; D possibly corresponds to TRBD2 (6 bases). The CDR3 consists of 15 residues. The V gene lost 2 bases and the J gene lost 2 bases, with 12 bases spanning the gap. Germline CDR1 and CDR2: SGDLS and YYNGEE. CDR3 loop: CASSVGGTPTDTQYF. The DNA for the CDR3 is TGTGCCAGCAGCGTCGGGGGTACCCCCACAGATACGCAGTATTTT.